This TCR beta chain was obtained from a study of blood T cells in healthy people across ages. Then a second PCR, running roughly 6 to 11 cycles, was carried out with a sample-barcoded 5' primer and a J-beta primer mix. Using its own MiXCR run on the 5' RACE reads, TCRdb lists one record per CDR3 protein. In the table there are more than 650,000 distinct CDR3 sequences, around a quarter of which are singletons. Only a few counts were recorded for this clonotype. The same specimen was also included in a second study, on T cells of mothers and their children.

Sample: blood. The source of this sequence is a boy aged 5-17 years in good health.

The CDR3 DNA reads TGTGCCAGCAGTTCGAGTGGTGGCTACACCTTC. Residues: CASSSSGGYTF. The chain employs TRBV6-2 or TRBV6-3 and TRBJ1-2; D unclear. Germline V gene lookup returns CDR1 MNHEY and CDR2 SVGEGT. This CDR3 contains 11 residues. Trimming cost V 4 bases and J 7 bases, with 7 bases left between them.